These 10 T cell receptor beta chains came from one sample sequenced in a study of T cell responses to AZD1222 COVID-19 vaccine. Repertoires were generated with immunoSEQ multiplex PCR, while TCRdb's copy carries only in-frame clones and drops some. The sample contains around 69,000 clones, around 84% of which appear only once. The source material was peripheral blood, sampled on day 0 of AZD1222 vaccination. The receptor set was obtained from an adult in good health.

This chain uses TRBV5-1 with TRBJ1-1, with D possibly matching TRBD1 (5 bases). Germline V gene data show CDR1 as SGHRS and CDR2 as YFSETQ. CDR3 length: 13 residues. The V end was cut by 2 bases, the J end by 6 bases, with 11 bases between. Here the CDR3 DNA reads TGCGCCAGCAGCTTAGGAGGGACGCCTGAAGCTTTCTTT. Amino acid sequence: CASSLGGTPEAFF.

This chain uses TRBV7-2 with TRBJ2-6; tentative D call: TRBD2 (5 bases). CDR3 length: 17 residues. CDR1 SGHTA and CDR2 FQGNSA come from the germline V gene. Deletions cut 1 base from V and 4 bases from J, with 14 bases between. CDR3 protein: CASSLGDLPGGANVLTF. CDR3 sequence (DNA): TGTGCCAGCAGCTTAGGTGACTTACCGGGGGGGGCCAACGTCCTGACTTTC.

This clone was seen only once. This chain joins TRBV5-1 and TRBJ1-6; D gene uncertain. The CDR3 runs 13 residues. Trimming shortened V by 0 bases and J by 10 bases, and 8 bases separated the two germline ends. Germline values: CDR1 SGHRS, CDR2 YFSETQ. The CDR3 spells CASSLAGMSPLHF. The CDR3 nucleotides are TGCGCCAGCAGCTTGGCCGGTATGTCACCCCTCCACTTT.

The chain uses TRBV11-3 and TRBJ2-1, with 10 bases that match TRBD1. Germline CDR1 is SGHNT and CDR2 is YENEEA. With V trimmed by 5 bases and J by 6 bases, 10 bases remained unmatched. The CDR3 extends over 16 amino acids. The CDR3 nucleotides read TGTGCCAGCAGCCCAAACCCGGGACAGGGGATCAATGAGCAGTTCTTC. Its translation: CASSPNPGQGINEQFF.

This clone was seen just once. The gene calls are TRBV19 and TRBJ1-4; D not certain. V shed 7 bases and J shed 0 bases, with 9 bases lying between them. In germline, CDR1 is LNHDA, CDR2 SQIVND (reference sequence). The CDR3 is 14 amino acids. CDR3: CASIGRSTNEKLFF. The CDR3 DNA follows: TGTGCCAGTATTGGGAGATCAACTAATGAAAAACTGTTTTTT.

The table lists this clone with a count of one. The chain combines TRBV5-4 with TRBJ2-7, with TRBD1 matching 9 bases. The J segment lost 7 bases and the V segment lost 3 bases, leaving 5 bases of the junction unmatched. The CDR3 is 13 amino acids. CDR1 is SGHNT, CDR2 YYREEE, per germline (reference sequence). CDR3 sequence reads: CASSYGTGREQYF. CDR3 bases: TGTGCCAGCAGCTACGGGACAGGGAGGGAGCAGTACTTC.

V usage is TRBV10-3 and J usage is TRBJ2-2, with D maybe TRBD2 (6 bases). V lost 3 bases and J 5 bases, leaving 16 bases between the germline ends. Germline V gene data show CDR1 as ENHRY and CDR2 as SYGVKD. The CDR3 length is 16 residues. The CDR3 sequence: CAISDREEGRTGELFF. Written as DNA, the CDR3 is TGTGCCATCAGTGACCGCGAAGAGGGGAGGACCGGGGAGCTGTTTTTT.

J is TRBJ1-1 and V is TRBV14; perhaps TRBD1 as D (5 bases). This CDR3 is built from 14 residues. Germline CDR1 reads SGHDN; CDR2 reads FVKESK. V was pared by 0 bases and J by 7 bases, with 12 bases between. The CDR3 nucleotides read TGTGCCAGCAGCCAAGATTTACAGGAGATTGAAGCTTTCTTT. It yields the protein CASSQDLQEIEAFF.

The rearrangement uses TRBV4-3 and TRBJ1-1; D is undetermined. Trimming took off 0 bases at V and 1 base at J, with 3 bases between the two ends. The length of the CDR3 is 13 residues. Per germline, CDR1 LGHNA and CDR2 YSLEER. Written as DNA, the CDR3 is TGCGCCAGCAGCCAAGAGCCGAACACTGAAGCTTTCTTT. Translating gives CASSQEPNTEAFF.

This clone was detected ten times or more. This rearrangement joins TRBV27 to TRBJ1-6; D call uncertain. The V end was cut by 5 bases, the J end by 3 bases, with 11 bases between. There are 15 residues in the CDR3. Germline V lookup: CDR1 MNHEY, CDR2 SMNVEV (reference sequence). The CDR3 region is CASSILGGYNSPLHF. CDR3 DNA: TGTGCCAGCAGTATCCTGGGCGGCTATAATTCACCCCTCCACTTT.